This entry describes one T cell receptor beta chain. The data belong to a study of T cell responses to AZD1222 COVID-19 vaccine. Method: immunoSEQ multiplex PCR; TCRdb's copy keeps in-frame clones and lacks some. The sample yields approximately 160,000 clones, 92% seen once. In germline, CDR1 is MNHEY, CDR2 SVGAGI. V dropped 4 bases and J dropped 0 bases, with 6 bases sitting between them. There are 13 residues in the CDR3. The sample consisted of peripheral blood, taken 28 days after the second AZD1222 dose. The receptor's source is an adult who received the AZD1222 COVID-19 vaccine. V is TRBV6-5 and J is TRBJ1-2; a possible D gene is TRBD1 (5 bases). The CDR3 spells CASSSTANYGYTF. The CDR3, as DNA: TGTGCCAGCAGTTCGACAGCTAACTATGGCTACACCTTC.